Listed below are T cell receptor beta chains from one sample, sequenced in a study of shared clonotypes between healthy human individuals. The repertoire was sequenced with immunoSEQ multiplex PCR; TCRdb's copy has only in-frame clones and lacks some. The table records about 2.4 million clones, 93% of them present only once. Sequenced: naive CD4+ T cells from PBMCs. The receptors derive from a man younger than 35 in good health. Some clones in this sample may be carry-over from other donors' samples. CDR3s include the opening cysteine and the closing phenylalanine or tryptophan. D genes are given only for firm matches. Size values are once, few and many counts, or a class for expanded clones, and some rows have none.

cdr3_length d_call j_call clone_size v_call cdr3_nt cdr3_aa
13 - TRBJ1-1 - TRBV19 TGTGCCAGTAGTGTAGGACGGAGCACTGAAGCTTTCTTT CASSVGRSTEAFF
18 TRBD1 TRBJ2-7 - TRBV18 TGTGCCAGCTCACCGTCGAAACCCGGGACAGTAAAATCCTACGAGCAGTACTTC CASSPSKPGTVKSYEQYF
14 TRBD1 TRBJ2-7 - TRBV2 TGTGCCAGCAGCGTCGACAGGGGTCCCTACGAGCAGTACTTC CASSVDRGPYEQYF
16 - TRBJ2-2 - TRBV4-1 TGCGCCAGCAGCCAGAGTGGAAAAGCCCTCACCGGGGAGCTGTTTTTT CASSQSGKALTGELFF
19 TRBD2 TRBJ2-1 once TRBV5-1 TGCGCCAGCAGCGTTGGACTAGCGGGAGGAGGGCCCTCCTACAATGAGCAGTTCTTC CASSVGLAGGGPSYNEQFF
15 - TRBJ1-4 - TRBV5-4 TGTGCCAGCAGCCTAGAGGGGAGTGGGGATGAAAAACTGTTTTTT CASSLEGSGDEKLFF
14 - TRBJ1-4 - TRBV7-9 TGTGCCAGCAGCTTAAGCCGGGTAGATGAAAAACTGTTTTTT CASSLSRVDEKLFF
17 - TRBJ1-6 - TRBV7-9 TGTGCCAGCAGCGCAGTCCGGGGCAATAAGGGCCATTCACCCCTCCACTTT CASSAVRGNKGHSPLHF
13 - TRBJ2-1 - TRBV29-1 TGCAGCGTTTCGGGACCAACCTACAATGAGCAGTTCTTC CSVSGPTYNEQFF
17 - TRBJ1-1 few TRBV30 TGTGCCTGGAGTGTACTTGCACAAACCCACATGAACACTGAAGCTTTCTTT CAWSVLAQTHMNTEAFF
12 - TRBJ2-5 - TRBV7-9 TGTGCCAGCAGCTCCGCCGGGACACCTCAGTACTTC CASSSAGTPQYF
14 - TRBJ2-1 - TRBV9 TGTGCCAGCAGCGTAGGGGGAGTGTACAATGAGCAGTTCTTC CASSVGGVYNEQFF
17 TRBD2 TRBJ2-3 once TRBV28 TGTGCCAGCAGTTTAATTACCGGGGGGGCGCTTCCAGATACGCAGTATTTT CASSLITGGALPDTQYF
14 TRBD2 TRBJ2-7 - TRBV6-5 TGTGCCAGCAGTTGGACTAGCGGGATTTACGAGCAGTACTTC CASSWTSGIYEQYF
14 - TRBJ1-5 - TRBV5-6 TGTGCCAGCAGCTTGTATTCGAGGGATCAGCCCCAGCATTTT CASSLYSRDQPQHF
19 TRBD2 TRBJ2-1 - TRBV28 TGTGCCAGCAGCTACACGGGACTAGCGATATATGGATCCTACAATGAGCAGTTCTTC CASSYTGLAIYGSYNEQFF
13 - TRBJ1-1 - TRBV7-9 TGTGCCAGCAGCTTTGACAGTAACACTGAAGCTTTCTTT CASSFDSNTEAFF
14 - TRBJ2-7 - TRBV2 TGTGCCAGCAGTGATATCGATACTACTTACGAGCAGTACTTC CASSDIDTTYEQYF
15 TRBD2 TRBJ2-1 - TRBV7-2 TGTGCCAGCAGCCTCCCAGCGGGAGGCTACAATGAGCAGTTCTTC CASSLPAGGYNEQFF
14 - TRBJ1-2 - TRBV28 TGTGCCAGCAGTTTATTGTCGGCAGGGTACAGCTACACCTTC CASSLLSAGYSYTF
15 TRBD2 TRBJ2-1 - TRBV9 TGTGCCAGCAGCGTCGGACTAGCGGCCTACAATGAGCAGTTCTTC CASSVGLAAYNEQFF
14 - TRBJ2-1 once TRBV5-4 TGTGCCAGCAGCGAGGGACCAACATACAATGAGCAGTTCTTC CASSEGPTYNEQFF